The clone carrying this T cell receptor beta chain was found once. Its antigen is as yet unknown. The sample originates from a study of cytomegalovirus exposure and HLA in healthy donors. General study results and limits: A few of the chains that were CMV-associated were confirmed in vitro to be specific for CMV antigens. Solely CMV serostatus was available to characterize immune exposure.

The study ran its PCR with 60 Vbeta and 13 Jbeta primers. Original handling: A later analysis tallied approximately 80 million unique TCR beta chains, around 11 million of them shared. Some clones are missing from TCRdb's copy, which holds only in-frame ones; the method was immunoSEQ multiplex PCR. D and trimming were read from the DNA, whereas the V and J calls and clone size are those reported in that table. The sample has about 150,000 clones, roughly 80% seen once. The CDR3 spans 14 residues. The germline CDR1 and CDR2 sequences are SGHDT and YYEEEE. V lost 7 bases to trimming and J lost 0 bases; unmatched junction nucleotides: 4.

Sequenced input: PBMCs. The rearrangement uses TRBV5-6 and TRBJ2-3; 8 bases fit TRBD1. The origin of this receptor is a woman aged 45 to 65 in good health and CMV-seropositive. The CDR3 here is CASYRGFSTDTQYF. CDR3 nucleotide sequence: TGTGCCAGCTACAGGGGGTTTAGCACAGATACGCAGTATTTT.